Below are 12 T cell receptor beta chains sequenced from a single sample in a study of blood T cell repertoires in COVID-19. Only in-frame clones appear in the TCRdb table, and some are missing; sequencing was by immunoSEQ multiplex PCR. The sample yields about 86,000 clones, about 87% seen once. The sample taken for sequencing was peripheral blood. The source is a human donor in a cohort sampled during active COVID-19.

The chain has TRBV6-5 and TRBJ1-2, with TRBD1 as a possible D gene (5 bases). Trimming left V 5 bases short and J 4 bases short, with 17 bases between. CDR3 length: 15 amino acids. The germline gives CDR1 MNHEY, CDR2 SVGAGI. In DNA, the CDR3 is TGTGCCAGCAGTCCGGAGGTGCGGGGGAGCTATGGCTACACCTTC. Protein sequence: CASSPEVRGSYGYTF.

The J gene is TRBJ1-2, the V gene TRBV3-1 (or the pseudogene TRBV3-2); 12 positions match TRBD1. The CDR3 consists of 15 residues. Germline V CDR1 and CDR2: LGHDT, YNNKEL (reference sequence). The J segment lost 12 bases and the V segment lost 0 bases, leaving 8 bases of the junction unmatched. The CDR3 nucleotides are TGTGCCAGCAGCCAAGATATTGGGACAGGGGGCAGGAACACCTTC. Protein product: CASSQDIGTGGRNTF.

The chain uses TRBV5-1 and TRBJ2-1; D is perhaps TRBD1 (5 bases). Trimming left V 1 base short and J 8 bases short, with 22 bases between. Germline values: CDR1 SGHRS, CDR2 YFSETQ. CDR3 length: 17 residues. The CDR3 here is CASSLSPGRALGDEQFF. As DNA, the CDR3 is TGCGCCAGCAGCTTGTCCCCCGGGCGAGCGTTAGGGGATGAGCAGTTCTTC.

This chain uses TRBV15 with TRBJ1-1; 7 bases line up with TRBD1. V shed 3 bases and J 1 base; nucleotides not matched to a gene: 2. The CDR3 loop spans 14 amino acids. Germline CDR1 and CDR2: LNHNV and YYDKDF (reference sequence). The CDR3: CATSRQGENTEAFF. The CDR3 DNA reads TGTGCCACCAGCAGGCAGGGGGAGAACACTGAAGCTTTCTTT. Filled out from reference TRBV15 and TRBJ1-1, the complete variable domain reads DAMVIQNPRYQVTQFGKPVTLSCSQTLNHNVMYWYQQKSSQAPKLLFHYYDKDFNNEADTPDNFQSRRPNTSFCFLDIRSPGLGDTAMYLCATSRQGENTEAFFGQGTRLTVV.

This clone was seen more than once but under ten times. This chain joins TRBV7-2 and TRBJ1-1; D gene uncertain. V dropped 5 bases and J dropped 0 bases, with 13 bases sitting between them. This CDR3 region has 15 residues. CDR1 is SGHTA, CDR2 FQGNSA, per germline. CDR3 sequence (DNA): TGTGCCAGCAGCCCCCGTCGTCAGGTGAACACTGAAGCTTTCTTT. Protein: CASSPRRQVNTEAFF.

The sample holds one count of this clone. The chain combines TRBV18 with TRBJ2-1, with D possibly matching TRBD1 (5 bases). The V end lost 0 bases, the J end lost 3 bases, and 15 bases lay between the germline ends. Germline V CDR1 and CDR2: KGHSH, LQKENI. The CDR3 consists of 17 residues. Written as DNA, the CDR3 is TGTGCCAGCTCACCACCTCCGGCAGGGAAGGGCTACAATGAGCAGTTCTTC. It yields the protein CASSPPPAGKGYNEQFF.

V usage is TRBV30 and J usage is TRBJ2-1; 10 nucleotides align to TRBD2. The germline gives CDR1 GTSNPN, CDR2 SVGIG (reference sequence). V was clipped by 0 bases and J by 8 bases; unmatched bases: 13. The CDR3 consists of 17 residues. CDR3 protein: CAWSVGPTSGELDEQFF. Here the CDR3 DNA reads TGTGCCTGGAGTGTAGGCCCAACTAGCGGGGAGTTGGATGAGCAGTTCTTC.

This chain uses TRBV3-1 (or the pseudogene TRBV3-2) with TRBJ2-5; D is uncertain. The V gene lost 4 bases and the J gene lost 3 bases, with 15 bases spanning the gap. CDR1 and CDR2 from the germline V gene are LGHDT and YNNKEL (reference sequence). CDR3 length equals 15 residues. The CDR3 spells CASSRPPRSKETQYF. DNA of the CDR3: TGTGCCAGCAGCCGTCCTCCTAGATCCAAAGAGACCCAGTACTTC.

CDR3 loop: CASSLNIYQPQHF. The CDR3 DNA is TGTGCCAGCAGTTTAAACATCTATCAGCCCCAGCATTTT. V is TRBV27 and J is TRBJ1-5; unclear D gene. V was clipped by 2 bases and J by 5 bases, with 7 bases between them. CDR3 length: 13 amino acids. Germline V gene lookup returns CDR1 MNHEY and CDR2 SMNVEV (reference sequence).

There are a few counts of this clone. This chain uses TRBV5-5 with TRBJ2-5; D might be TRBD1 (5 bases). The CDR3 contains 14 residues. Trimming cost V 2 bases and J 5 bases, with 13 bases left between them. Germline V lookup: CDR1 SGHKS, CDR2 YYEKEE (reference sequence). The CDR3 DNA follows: TGTGCCAGCAGCTTCCCAGGCCCAGGGGAGACCCAGTACTTC. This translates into CASSFPGPGETQYF. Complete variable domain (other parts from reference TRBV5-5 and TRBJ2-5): DAGVTQSPTHLIKTRGQQVTLRCSPISGHKSVSWYQQVLGQGPQFIFQYYEKEERGRGNFPDRFSARQFPNYSSELNVNALLLGDSALYLCASSFPGPGETQYFGPGTRLLVL.

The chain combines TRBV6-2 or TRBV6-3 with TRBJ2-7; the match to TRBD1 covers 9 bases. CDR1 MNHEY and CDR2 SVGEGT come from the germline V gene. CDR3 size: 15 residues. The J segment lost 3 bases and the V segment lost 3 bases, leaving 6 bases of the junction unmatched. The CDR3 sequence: CASSYNAGQGYEQYF. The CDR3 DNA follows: TGTGCCAGCAGTTATAATGCGGGACAGGGCTACGAGCAGTACTTC.

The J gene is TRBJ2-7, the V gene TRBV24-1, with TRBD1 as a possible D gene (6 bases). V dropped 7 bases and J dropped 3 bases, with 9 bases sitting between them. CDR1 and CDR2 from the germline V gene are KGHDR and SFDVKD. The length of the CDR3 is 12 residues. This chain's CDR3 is CATSPTGYEQYF. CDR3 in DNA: TGTGCCACCAGCCCGACAGGCTACGAGCAGTACTTC.